A single sample gave rise to the 15 T cell receptor beta chains below, sequenced in a study of T-cell reconstitution after alpha-beta-depleted transplantation in children. Using unique molecular identifiers, the investigators prepared the TCRbeta library. MiXCR was run by TCRdb on the PCR reads, yielding one entry per CDR3 protein. The sample shows approximately 630,000 distinct CDR3 sequences, roughly 14% of them seen only once. Sequences were derived from PBMCs, sampled before TCRalphabeta/CD19-depleted stem cell transplant. The origin of the receptors is a girl aged 2-10 years with congenital amegakaryocytic thrombocytopenia, due to receive a stem cell transplant.

This clonotype has ten or more counts. Here the CDR3 reads CASSFTGDQPQHF. In DNA, the CDR3 is TGTGCCAGCAGTTTCACAGGCGATCAGCCCCAGCATTTT. V is TRBV28 and J is TRBJ1-5, with a weak D call TRBD1 (5 bases). The V and J ends lost 3 bases and 5 bases respectively, with 8 bases between them. Per germline, CDR1 MDHEN and CDR2 SYDVKM. This CDR3 has 13 amino acids.

The chain is built from TRBV12-5 and TRBJ2-7; D not resolved. Germline CDR1 LGHNT, CDR2 FRNRAP. The CDR3 consists of 16 residues. Trimming stripped 3 bases from V and 0 bases from J, with 15 bases between. CDR3 sequence (DNA): TGTGCTAGTGGTTTACAACAAGACTGGTACTCCTACGAGCAGTACTTC. Protein product: CASGLQQDWYSYEQYF. Looking up the rest from reference TRBV12-5 and TRBJ2-7 gives the full variable domain: DARVTQTPRHKVTEMGQEVTMRCQPILGHNTVFWYRQTMMQGLELLAYFRNRAPLDDSGMPKDRFSAEMPDATLATLKIQPSEPRDSAVYFCASGLQQDWYSYEQYFGPGTRLTVT.

On this clonotype itself: A read error may account for a junction end that differs from germline. The chain is built from TRBV14 and TRBJ2-3; 7 nucleotides match TRBD2. Germline V lookup: CDR1 SGHDN, CDR2 FVKESK. This CDR3 has 14 amino acids. The CDR3 region is CASSRGLSSGGLLF. In DNA form, the CDR3 reads TGTGCCAGCAGCCGAGGCTTATCTAGCGGCGGGCTACTTTTT.

The J gene is TRBJ1-1, the V gene TRBV5-1; D is ambiguous. From germline, CDR1 is SGHRS and CDR2 YFSETQ. V was pared by 0 bases and J by 6 bases, with 9 bases between. This CDR3 has 13 residues. CDR3 in DNA: TGCGCCAGCAGCTTGGGCGGAGCAGCTGAAGCTTTCTTT. Its translation is CASSLGGAAEAFF.

At least ten counts were recorded for this clonotype. Mismatch with germline at one junction end may stem from a read error. The gene calls are TRBV5-1 and TRBJ2-7, with TRBD1 matching 9 bases. Germline values: CDR1 SGHRS, CDR2 YFSETQ. The CDR3 is 14 amino acids. Written as DNA, the CDR3 is TGTGCCAGCAGTTCCGGGACAGGGACCTACGAGCAGTACTTC. This sequence encodes CASSSGTGTYEQYF.

V gene TRBV11-1 combines with J gene TRBJ2-1; 7 nucleotides line up with TRBD1. Germline values: CDR1 SGHAT, CDR2 FQDESV (reference sequence). The CDR3 loop spans 16 amino acids. The junction had 11 bases not matched to a gene; V was cut back by 5 bases and J by 4 bases. The CDR3 DNA follows: TGTGCCAGCAGCCACCATACAGGGGTACTTTACAATGAGCAGTTCTTC. Its protein is CASSHHTGVLYNEQFF. The variable domain in full, with the rest retrieved from reference TRBV11-1 and TRBJ2-1, is EAEVAQSPRYKITEKSQAVAFWCDPISGHATLYWYRQILGQGPELLVQFQDESVVDDSQLPKDRFSAERLKGVDSTLKIQPAELGDSAMYLCASSHHTGVLYNEQFFGPGTRLTVL.

The sample holds a few counts of this clonotype. The chain recombines TRBV18 with TRBJ1-1; 7 bases agree with TRBD1. Per germline, CDR1 KGHSH and CDR2 LQKENI. This CDR3 region has 14 residues. Unmatched junction bases numbered 13, after V lost 6 bases and J lost 9 bases. CDR3 protein: CASSPDQRGGQAFF. The CDR3 DNA is TGTGCCAGCTCCCCTGACCAACGAGGGGGCCAAGCTTTCTTT.

This clonotype was observed at least ten times. V and J are TRBV20-1 and TRBJ2-3, with a possible D match to TRBD2 (5 bases). Per germline, CDR1 DFQATT and CDR2 SNEGSKA (reference sequence). With 2 bases removed from V and 3 bases from J, the gap between germline ends came to 12 bases. CDR3 length equals 14 residues. CDR3 sequence: CSARRGGGTDTQYF. The CDR3 DNA reads as TGCAGTGCTAGACGGGGTGGTGGGACAGATACGCAGTATTTT.

This clonotype was seen many times. The CDR3 DNA reads as TGTGCCACCAGCAGAGATCGGGGGCGCGGCACCGGGGAGCTGTTTTTT. Translating it yields CATSRDRGRGTGELFF. V is TRBV15 and J is TRBJ2-2; TRBD1 or TRBD2 may be the D gene (6 bases each). Looked up from germline, CDR1 is LNHNV and CDR2 is YYDKDF (reference sequence). Trimming took 0 bases from V and 4 from J, leaving 12 bases between them. The CDR3 totals 16 residues.

This clonotype was picked up many times. V and J are TRBV12-3 or TRBV12-4 and TRBJ1-2; D remains unclear. V lost 1 base, J lost 10 bases, and 7 bases lay in between. The CDR3 sequence is 11 residues long. The CDR3 region is CASSLGAVYTF. In DNA, the CDR3 is TGTGCCAGCAGTTTAGGGGCAGTCTACACCTTC.

This clonotype has a count of ten or more. V gene TRBV20-1 combines with J gene TRBJ2-1, with D perhaps TRBD2 (5 bases). This CDR3 is 14 amino acids long. Trimming stripped 5 bases from V and 5 bases from J, with 16 bases between. Germline CDR1 reads DFQATT; CDR2 reads SNEGSKA (reference sequence). The CDR3 DNA reads TGCAGTGCTTTAGCGACCATAAAAAACAATGAGCAGTTCTTC. Translation: CSALATIKNNEQFF.

This clonotype was counted ten times or more. This rearrangement joins TRBV20-1 to TRBJ2-3, with D maybe TRBD2 (5 bases). Trimming cost V 4 bases and J 2 bases, with 16 bases left between them. The V gene's germline CDR1 is DFQATT and CDR2 SNEGSKA (reference sequence). The CDR3 is made up of 15 amino acids. CDR3 sequence (DNA): TGCAGTGCTACCGGACTCGAAGGGCACACAGATACGCAGTATTTT. The encoded protein is CSATGLEGHTDTQYF.

This clonotype was found a few times. The chain is built from TRBV5-1 and TRBJ2-1; D could derive from TRBD1 or TRBD2 (5 bases each). The CDR3 extends over 14 amino acids. The germline gives CDR1 SGHRS, CDR2 YFSETQ. V dropped 3 bases and J dropped 9 bases, with 16 bases sitting between them. The CDR3 reads CASSWGTIVAEQFF. Here the CDR3 DNA reads TGCGCCAGCAGCTGGGGGACCATAGTAGCTGAGCAGTTCTTC.

This clonotype was counted once. The chain employs TRBV20-1 and TRBJ1-2, with unresolved D. Between the trimmed V and J ends, which lost 5 bases and 4 bases, there was a span of 5 bases. The CDR3 totals 10 residues. Germline CDR1 and CDR2: DFQATT and SNEGSKA (reference sequence). CDR3 region: CSADIYGYTF. The CDR3 nucleotides are TGCAGTGCTGACATCTATGGCTACACCTTC.

The genes are TRBV5-1 and TRBJ2-2, with unresolved D. The CDR3 has 15 amino acids. Germline V gene sequence: CDR1 SGHRS, CDR2 YFSETQ. Trimming pared 1 base from V and 1 base from J, leaving 8 bases between. This CDR3 reads CASSLRQENTGELFF. The CDR3 DNA reads TGCGCCAGCAGCTTGCGGCAGGAGAACACCGGGGAGCTGTTTTTT.